A selection of T cell receptor beta chains follows, all from one sample in a study of T cells in Graves' hyperthyroidism and ophthalmopathy. In TCRdb, the multiplex PCR reads were re-called with MiXCR into one record per CDR3 protein. The profile shows about 200,000 distinct CDR3 sequences, less than 20% of them singletons. The sequenced material came from blood. These receptors were obtained from a woman between 50 and 59 years old with Graves' hyperthyroidism. Each CDR3 is given with its conserved first and last residue. The order of the fields is CDR3 length, clone size, J gene, D gene, V gene, CDR3 protein, CDR3 DNA. A D gene is named only where the DNA matches it firmly. Part of the rows lack a size; the others show once, few, many or a class for expanded clones.

>16|-|TRBJ2-7|-|TRBV6-2/TRBV6-3
CASAGSLSSGSYEQYF
TGTGCCAGCGCAGGTTCCCTAAGTAGCGGCTCCTACGAGCAGTACTTC
>13|once|TRBJ2-7|-|TRBV11-2
CASSQELHLRRYF
TGTGCCAGCAGCCAAGAACTCCACCTGAGGCGGTACTTC
>17|many|TRBJ2-2|TRBD1|TRBV10-3
CAISFTGTGDGTGELFF
TGTGCCATCAGTTTTACCGGGACAGGGGACGGCACCGGGGAGCTGTTTTTT
>16|many|TRBJ2-7|TRBD2|TRBV5-1
CASSLGGTSGNYEQYF
TGCGCCAGCAGCTTGGGGGGGACTAGCGGGAACTACGAGCAGTACTTC
>19|many|TRBJ2-1|TRBD1|TRBV15
CATSRAGQGFGLFYNEQFF
TGTGCCACCAGCAGAGCGGGACAGGGTTTTGGTTTGTTCTACAATGAGCAGTTCTTC
>16|many|TRBJ2-3|-|TRBV6-2/TRBV6-3
CASSFLARGWPDTQYF
TGTGCCAGCAGTTTTCTAGCGAGGGGGTGGCCAGATACGCAGTATTTT
>14|few|TRBJ2-1|TRBD2|TRBV27
CASSRGLAGEQQFF
TGTGCCAGCAGTAGGGGACTAGCGGGAGAGCAGCAGTTCTTC
>14|few|TRBJ2-2|-|TRBV25-1
CASSGTDNTGELFF
TGTGCCAGCAGTGGGACAGACAACACCGGGGAGCTGTTTTTT
>15|once|TRBJ2-3|-|TRBV9
CASSVDGQSTDTQYF
TGTGCCAGCAGCGTAGATGGGCAGAGCACAGATACGCAGTATTTT
>20|-|TRBJ2-7|-|TRBV25-1
CASSENRKNLNQRSPYEQYF
TGTGCCAGCAGTGAAAATCGTAAGAACCTTAATCAGCGGAGTCCCTACGAGCAGTACTTC
>13|few|TRBJ2-2|-|TRBV30
CAWSEDGIGELFF
TGTGCCTGGAGTGAGGATGGGATAGGGGAGCTGTTTTTT